The rows below give T cell receptor beta chains drawn from one sample of a study of T cell responses to AZD1222 COVID-19 vaccine. Assay used: immunoSEQ multiplex PCR; TCRdb lists only in-frame clones, some missing. The sample has tens of thousands of clones, around 80% seen once; the top ten hold 47%. The sequences come from peripheral blood, collected 28 days after the second AZD1222 dose. The source is an adult who received the AZD1222 COVID-19 vaccine. CDR3s include the opening cysteine and the closing phenylalanine or tryptophan. A D gene is named only where the DNA matches it firmly. Expanded clones get a size class; other rows say once, few or many, or leave the size out.

abundance	v_gene	j_gene	d_gene	CDR3nt	CDR3aa
.	TRBV25-1	TRBJ2-7	TRBD1	TGTGCCAGCAGTGAGACAGGGAATTACTACGAGCAGTACTTC	CASSETGNYYEQYF
.	TRBV28	TRBJ1-3	.	TGTGCCAGCAGTCCGGCCCAGGGCTTTGGAAACACCATATATTTT	CASSPAQGFGNTIYF
.	TRBV9	TRBJ1-6	.	TGTGCCAGCAGCGTAGACGGTGGGAGGGGTTCACCCCTCCACTTT	CASSVDGGRGSPLHF
.	TRBV6-2/TRBV6-3	TRBJ1-2	TRBD1	TGTGCCAGCAGTTACCCGGACAGGTTGCGGGGCTATGGCTACACCTTC	CASSYPDRLRGYGYTF
.	TRBV19	TRBJ2-3	.	TGTGCCAGTAGTCAGGGTGCCACCACAGATACGCAGTATTTT	CASSQGATTDTQYF
.	TRBV6-1	TRBJ1-5	TRBD1	TGTGCCAGCAGTGAAGGGACAGGGCAAGTCACTCAGCCCCAGCATTTT	CASSEGTGQVTQPQHF
.	TRBV6-5	TRBJ2-5	.	TGTGCCAGCAGCGCCACCATTGGGGGTATGGAGACCCAGTACTTC	CASSATIGGMETQYF
.	TRBV2	TRBJ2-6	.	TGTGCCAGCAGTGACAGGGTCGGGGCCAACGTCCTGACTTTC	CASSDRVGANVLTF
.	TRBV5-6	TRBJ2-7	TRBD1	TGTGCCAGCAGGATCCGGGACAGGGGCCACGAGCAGTACTTC	CASRIRDRGHEQYF
once	TRBV5-3	TRBJ2-1	.	TGTGCCAGAAGCCCAGGGGGGTCCTACAATGAGCAGTTCTTC	CARSPGGSYNEQFF
few	TRBV6-5	TRBJ2-3	.	TGTGCCTCGAGTGAGAGGGATACTAGCACAGATACGCAGTATTTT	CASSERDTSTDTQYF
.	TRBV7-9	TRBJ2-1	.	TGTGCCAGCAGCACGGAACAGGGTCGGGGCTACAATGAGCAGTTCTTC	CASSTEQGRGYNEQFF
once	TRBV27	TRBJ2-7	.	TGTGCCAGCAGTTTCGACGCCTACGAGCAGTACTTC	CASSFDAYEQYF
once	TRBV18	TRBJ2-7	.	TGTGCCAGCTCACCTCGCCTCAGAGAAGAGCAGTACTTC	CASSPRLREEQYF
once	TRBV5-1	TRBJ2-1	TRBD1	TGCGCCAGCAGCATACTCGACAGGGGGAGAAATGAGCAGTTCTTC	CASSILDRGRNEQFF